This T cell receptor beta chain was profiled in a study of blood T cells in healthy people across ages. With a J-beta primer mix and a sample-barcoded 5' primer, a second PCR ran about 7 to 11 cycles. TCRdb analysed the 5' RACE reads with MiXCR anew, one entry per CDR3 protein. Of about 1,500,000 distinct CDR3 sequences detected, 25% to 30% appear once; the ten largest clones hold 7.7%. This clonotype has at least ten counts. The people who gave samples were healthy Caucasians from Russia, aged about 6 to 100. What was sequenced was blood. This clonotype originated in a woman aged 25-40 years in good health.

The CDR3 DNA is TGCAGCGTGGGACAGCGCACAGATACGCAGTATTTT. This codes for CSVGQRTDTQYF. The chain carries TRBV29-1 and TRBJ2-3; 7 bases match TRBD1. Germline V gene data show CDR1 as SQVTM and CDR2 as ANQGSEA. The junction had 1 base not matched to a gene; V was cut back by 6 bases and J by 1 base. The CDR3 spans 12 residues.